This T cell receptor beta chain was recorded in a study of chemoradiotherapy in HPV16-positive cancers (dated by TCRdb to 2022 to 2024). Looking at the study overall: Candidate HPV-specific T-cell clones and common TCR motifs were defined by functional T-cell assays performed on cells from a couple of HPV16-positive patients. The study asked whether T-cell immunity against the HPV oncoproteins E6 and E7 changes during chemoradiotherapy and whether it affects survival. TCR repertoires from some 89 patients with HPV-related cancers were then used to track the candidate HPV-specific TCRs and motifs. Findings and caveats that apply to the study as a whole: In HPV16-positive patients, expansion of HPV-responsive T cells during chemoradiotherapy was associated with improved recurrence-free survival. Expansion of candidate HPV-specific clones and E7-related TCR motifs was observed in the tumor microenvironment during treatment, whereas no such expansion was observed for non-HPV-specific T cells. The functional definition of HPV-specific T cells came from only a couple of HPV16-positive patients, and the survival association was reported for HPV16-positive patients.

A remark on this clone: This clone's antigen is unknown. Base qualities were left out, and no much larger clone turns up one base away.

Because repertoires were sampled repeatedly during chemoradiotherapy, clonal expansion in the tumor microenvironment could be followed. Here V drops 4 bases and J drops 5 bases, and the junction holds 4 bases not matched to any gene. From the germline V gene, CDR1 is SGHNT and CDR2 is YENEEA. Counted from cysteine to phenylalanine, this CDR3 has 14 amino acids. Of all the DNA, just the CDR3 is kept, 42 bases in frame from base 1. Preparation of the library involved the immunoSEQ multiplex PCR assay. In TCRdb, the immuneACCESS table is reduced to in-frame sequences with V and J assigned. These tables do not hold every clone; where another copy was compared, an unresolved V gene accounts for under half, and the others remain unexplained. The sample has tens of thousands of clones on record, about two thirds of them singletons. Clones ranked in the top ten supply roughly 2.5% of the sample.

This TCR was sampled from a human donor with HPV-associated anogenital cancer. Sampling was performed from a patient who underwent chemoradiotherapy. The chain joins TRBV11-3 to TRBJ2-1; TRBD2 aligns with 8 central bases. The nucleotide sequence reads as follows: TGTGCCAGCAGCTCTCGGGAGGGCCACAATGAGCAGTTCTTC. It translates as CASSSREGHNEQFF.